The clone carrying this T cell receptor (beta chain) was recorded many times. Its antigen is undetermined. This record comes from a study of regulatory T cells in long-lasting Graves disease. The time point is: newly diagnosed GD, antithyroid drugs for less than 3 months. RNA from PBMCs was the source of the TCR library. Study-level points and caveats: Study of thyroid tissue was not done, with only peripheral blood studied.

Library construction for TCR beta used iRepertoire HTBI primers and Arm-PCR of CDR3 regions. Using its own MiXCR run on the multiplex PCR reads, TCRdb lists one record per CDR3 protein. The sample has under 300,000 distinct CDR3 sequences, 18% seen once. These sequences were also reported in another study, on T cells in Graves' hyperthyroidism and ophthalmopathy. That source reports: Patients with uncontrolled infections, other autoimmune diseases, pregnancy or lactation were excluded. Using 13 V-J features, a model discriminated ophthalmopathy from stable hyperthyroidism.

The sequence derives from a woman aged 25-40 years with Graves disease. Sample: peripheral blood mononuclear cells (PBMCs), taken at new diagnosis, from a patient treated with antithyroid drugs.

The CDR3 DNA reads as TGCAGCGTTGCTGGACTAGCGGGACAACCCCTCTCCTACGAGCAGTACTTC. Residues: CSVAGLAGQPLSYEQYF. The V and J genes are TRBV29-1 and TRBJ2-7, with TRBD2 matching over 12 bases. CDR1 is SQVTM and CDR2 is ANQGSEA in the germline V gene. The V and J ends lost 4 bases and 0 bases, in that order; junction bases with no gene match: 10. CDR3 size: 17 residues.